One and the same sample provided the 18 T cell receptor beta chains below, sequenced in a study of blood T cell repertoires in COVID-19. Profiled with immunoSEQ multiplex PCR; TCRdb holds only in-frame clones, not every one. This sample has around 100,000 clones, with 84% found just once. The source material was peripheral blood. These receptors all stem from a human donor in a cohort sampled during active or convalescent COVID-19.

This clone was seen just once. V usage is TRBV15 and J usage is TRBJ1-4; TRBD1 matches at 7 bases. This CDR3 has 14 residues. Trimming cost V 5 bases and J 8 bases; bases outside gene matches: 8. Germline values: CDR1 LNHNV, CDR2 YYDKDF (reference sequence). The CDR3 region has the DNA TGTGCCACCAGCGGCGGGACAGCAGGGGAAAAACTGTTTTTT. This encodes CATSGGTAGEKLFF.

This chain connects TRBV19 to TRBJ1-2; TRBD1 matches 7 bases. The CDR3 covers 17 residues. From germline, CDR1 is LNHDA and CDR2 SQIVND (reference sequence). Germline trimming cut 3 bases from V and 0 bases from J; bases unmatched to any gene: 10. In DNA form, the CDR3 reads TGTGCCAGTAGTATGCGACAGGGATTACTGACTAACTATGGCTACACCTTC. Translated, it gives CASSMRQGLLTNYGYTF.

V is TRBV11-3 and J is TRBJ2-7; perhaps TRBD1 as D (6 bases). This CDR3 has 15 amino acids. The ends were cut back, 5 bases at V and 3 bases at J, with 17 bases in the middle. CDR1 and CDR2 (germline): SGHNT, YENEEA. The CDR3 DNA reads TGTGCCAGCAGCGACTCGTCTAGGGGGAGCTACGAGCAGTACTTC. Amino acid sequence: CASSDSSRGSYEQYF.

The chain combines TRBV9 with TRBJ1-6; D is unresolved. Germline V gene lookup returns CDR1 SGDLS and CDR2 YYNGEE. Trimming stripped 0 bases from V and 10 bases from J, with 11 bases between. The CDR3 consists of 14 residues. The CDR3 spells CASSVARVGSPLHF. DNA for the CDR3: TGTGCCAGCAGCGTAGCGAGGGTGGGCTCACCCCTCCACTTT. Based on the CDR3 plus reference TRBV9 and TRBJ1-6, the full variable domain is DSGVTQTPKHLITATGQRVTLRCSPRSGDLSVYWYQQSLDQGLQFLIQYYNGEERAKGNILERFSAQQFPDLHSELNLSSLELGDSALYFCASSVARVGSPLHFGNGTRLTVT.

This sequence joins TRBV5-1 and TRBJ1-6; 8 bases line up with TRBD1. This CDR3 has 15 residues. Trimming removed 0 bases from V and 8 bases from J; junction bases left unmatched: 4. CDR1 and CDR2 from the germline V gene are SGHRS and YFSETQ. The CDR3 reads CASSLAGQGYSPLHF. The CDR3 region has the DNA TGCGCCAGCAGCTTGGCCGGACAGGGTTATTCACCCCTCCACTTT.

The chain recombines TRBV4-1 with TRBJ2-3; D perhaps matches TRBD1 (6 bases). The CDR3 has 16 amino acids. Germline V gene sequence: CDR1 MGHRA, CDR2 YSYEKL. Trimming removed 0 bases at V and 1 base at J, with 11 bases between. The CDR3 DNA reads TGCGCCAGCAGCCAAGATGACAGGCCCCGCACAGATACGCAGTATTTT. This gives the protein CASSQDDRPRTDTQYF.

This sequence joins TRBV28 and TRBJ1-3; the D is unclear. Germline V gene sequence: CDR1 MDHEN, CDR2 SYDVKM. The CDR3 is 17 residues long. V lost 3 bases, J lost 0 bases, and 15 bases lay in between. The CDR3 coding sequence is TGTGCCAGCAGTTTTGGAGGCAGTCGAGGCTCTGGAAACACCATATATTTT. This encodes CASSFGGSRGSGNTIYF.

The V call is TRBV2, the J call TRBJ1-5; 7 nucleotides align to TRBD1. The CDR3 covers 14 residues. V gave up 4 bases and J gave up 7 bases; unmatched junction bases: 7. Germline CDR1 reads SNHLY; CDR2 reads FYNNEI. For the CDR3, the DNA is TGTGCCAGCAGTGTAAGGGACAGACTGCAGCCCCAGCATTTT. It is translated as CASSVRDRLQPQHF.

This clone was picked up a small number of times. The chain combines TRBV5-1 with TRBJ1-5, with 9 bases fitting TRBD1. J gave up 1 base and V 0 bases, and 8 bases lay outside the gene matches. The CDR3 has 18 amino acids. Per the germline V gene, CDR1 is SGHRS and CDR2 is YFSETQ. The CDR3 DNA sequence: TGCGCCAGCAGCTTGGTCCCCCTACAGGGGGCAAGCAATCAGCCCCAGCATTTT. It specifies CASSLVPLQGASNQPQHF. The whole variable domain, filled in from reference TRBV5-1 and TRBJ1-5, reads KAGVTQTPRYLIKTRGQQVTLSCSPISGHRSVSWYQQTPGQGLQFLFEYFSETQRNKGNFPGRFSGRQFSNSRSEMNVSTLELGDSALYLCASSLVPLQGASNQPQHFGDGTRLSIL.

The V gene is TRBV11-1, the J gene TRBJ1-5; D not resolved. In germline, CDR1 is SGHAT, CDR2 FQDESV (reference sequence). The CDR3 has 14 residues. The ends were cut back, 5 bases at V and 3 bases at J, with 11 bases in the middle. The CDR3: CASSRSGNNQPQHF. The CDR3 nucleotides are TGTGCCAGCAGCCGGTCGGGTAACAATCAGCCCCAGCATTTT.

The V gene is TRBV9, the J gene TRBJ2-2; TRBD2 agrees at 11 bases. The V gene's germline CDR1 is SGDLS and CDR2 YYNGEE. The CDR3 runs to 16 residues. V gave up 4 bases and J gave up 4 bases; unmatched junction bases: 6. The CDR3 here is CASSLGLAGSTGELFF. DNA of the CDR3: TGTGCCAGCAGCTTAGGACTAGCGGGCTCCACCGGGGAGCTGTTTTTT.

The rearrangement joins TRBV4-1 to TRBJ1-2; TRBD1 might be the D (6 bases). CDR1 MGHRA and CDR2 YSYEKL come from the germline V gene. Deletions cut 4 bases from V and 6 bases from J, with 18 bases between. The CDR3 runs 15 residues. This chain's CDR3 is CASSRHEGVENGYTF. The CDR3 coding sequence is TGCGCCAGCAGCCGCCACGAGGGGGTTGAAAATGGCTACACCTTC.

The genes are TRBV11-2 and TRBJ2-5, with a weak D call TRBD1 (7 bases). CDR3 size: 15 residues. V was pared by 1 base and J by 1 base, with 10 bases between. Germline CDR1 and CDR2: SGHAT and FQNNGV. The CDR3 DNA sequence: TGTGCCAGCAGCTTAGCAGGGGGAGGCCAAGAGACCCAGTACTTC. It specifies CASSLAGGGQETQYF.

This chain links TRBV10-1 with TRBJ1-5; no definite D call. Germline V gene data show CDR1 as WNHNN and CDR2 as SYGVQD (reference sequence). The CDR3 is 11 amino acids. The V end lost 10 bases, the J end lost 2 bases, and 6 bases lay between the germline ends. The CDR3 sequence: CAIARNQPQHF. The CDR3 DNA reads TGCGCCATAGCCCGCAATCAGCCCCAGCATTTT.

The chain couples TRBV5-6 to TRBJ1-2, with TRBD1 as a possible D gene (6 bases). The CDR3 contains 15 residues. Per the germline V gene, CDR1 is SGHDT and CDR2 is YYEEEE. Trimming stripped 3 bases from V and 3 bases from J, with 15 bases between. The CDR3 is CASSSPGAGDYGYTF. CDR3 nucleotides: TGTGCCAGCAGCTCCCCAGGGGCCGGGGACTATGGCTACACCTTC.

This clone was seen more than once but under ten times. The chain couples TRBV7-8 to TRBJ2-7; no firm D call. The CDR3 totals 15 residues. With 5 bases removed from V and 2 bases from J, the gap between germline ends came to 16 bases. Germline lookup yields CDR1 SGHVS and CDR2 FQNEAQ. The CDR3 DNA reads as TGTGCCAGCAGCCCCCCGGGTCCTCTAGCCTACGAGCAGTACTTC. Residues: CASSPPGPLAYEQYF.

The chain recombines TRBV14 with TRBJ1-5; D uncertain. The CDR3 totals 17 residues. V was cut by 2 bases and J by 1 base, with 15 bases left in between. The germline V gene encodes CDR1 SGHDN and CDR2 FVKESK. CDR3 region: CASSQIPPTRSNQPQHF. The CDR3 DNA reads TGTGCCAGCAGCCAAATTCCCCCGACTAGAAGCAATCAGCCCCAGCATTTT.

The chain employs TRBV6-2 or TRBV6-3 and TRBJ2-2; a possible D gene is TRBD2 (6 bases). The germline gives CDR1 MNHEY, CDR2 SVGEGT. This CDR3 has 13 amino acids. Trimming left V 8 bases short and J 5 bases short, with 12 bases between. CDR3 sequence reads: CASRRGETGELFF. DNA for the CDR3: TGTGCCAGCCGCCGCGGGGAAACCGGGGAGCTGTTTTTT.